These 28 T cell receptor beta chains share one sample of origin, sequenced in a study of T cell responses to AZD1222 COVID-19 vaccine. The protocol was immunoSEQ multiplex PCR, while the TCRdb copy is restricted to in-frame clones and leaves out a portion. This sample carries 150,000 to 200,000 clones, 92% of them seen once, and the ten largest clones take about 1.5%. The sequencing used peripheral blood, collected 28 days after the second AZD1222 dose. The receptors stem from an adult who received the AZD1222 COVID-19 vaccine.

The chain carries TRBV30 and TRBJ1-1; tentative D call: TRBD1 (6 bases). The V gene's germline CDR1 is GTSNPN and CDR2 SVGIG (reference sequence). V lost 8 bases to trimming and J lost 0 bases, with 16 bases between them. This CDR3 is 14 amino acids long. DNA of the CDR3: TGTGCCCAGGTCATAGGGGGGATGAACACTGAAGCTTTCTTT. This sequence encodes CAQVIGGMNTEAFF.

The V and J genes are TRBV7-2 and TRBJ2-1, with 7 bases lining up with TRBD2. J lost 5 bases, V lost 0 bases, and 10 bases had no gene match. Per the germline V gene, CDR1 is SGHTA and CDR2 is FQGNSA. The length of the CDR3 is 17 residues. CDR3 loop: CASSLAPPGGRHNEQFF. For the CDR3, the DNA is TGTGCCAGCAGCTTAGCCCCACCGGGAGGAAGGCACAATGAGCAGTTCTTC.

The chain links TRBV27 to TRBJ1-1, with D hard to call. Looked up from germline, CDR1 is MNHEY and CDR2 is SMNVEV (reference sequence). Deletions cut 3 bases from V and 6 bases from J, with 17 bases between. This CDR3 region has 15 residues. In DNA form, the CDR3 reads TGTGCCAGCAGTTTTAATTATAGGTTGGGCGCTGAAGCTTTCTTT. Translation gives CASSFNYRLGAEAFF.

This clone was seen just once. The V call is TRBV28, the J call TRBJ1-5, with D possibly TRBD1 on 6 matching bases. There are 15 residues in the CDR3. From germline, CDR1 is MDHEN and CDR2 SYDVKM. V lost 6 bases and J 7 bases, leaving 19 bases between the germline ends. In nucleotides, the CDR3 is TGTGCCAGCAGATGGGGGGGCAGAGAGGGACAGCCCCAGCATTTT. It yields the protein CASRWGGREGQPQHF.

J is TRBJ1-3 and V is TRBV10-2, with a weak D call TRBD1 (5 bases). V lost 5 bases and J lost 0, with 11 bases in between. The germline gives CDR1 WSHSY, CDR2 SAAADI. This CDR3 is 15 amino acids long. CDR3 nucleotide sequence: TGCGCCAGCAGTCCTCGGGGCAACTCTGGAAACACCATATATTTT. Protein: CASSPRGNSGNTIYF.

A single count supports this clone. The chain joins TRBV12-5 to TRBJ1-4, with D possibly TRBD1 on 5 matching bases. The CDR3 has 12 residues. Trimming shortened V by 6 bases and J by 8 bases, and 10 bases separated the two germline ends. Germline lookup yields CDR1 LGHNT and CDR2 FRNRAP. CDR3 sequence: CASGLTGEKLFF. DNA for the CDR3: TGTGCTAGTGGCCTCACAGGAGAAAAACTGTTTTTT.

The chain recombines TRBV12-3 or TRBV12-4 with TRBJ2-2; D is unresolved. Trimming stripped 7 bases from V and 7 bases from J, with 13 bases between. This CDR3 spans 13 amino acids. This chain's CDR3 is CASTSGVGGELFF. In DNA, the CDR3 is TGTGCCAGCACCTCTGGGGTAGGCGGGGAGCTGTTTTTT.

This chain uses TRBV20-1 with TRBJ1-2, with unresolved D. CDR3 length: 11 residues. Trimming removed 6 bases at V and 8 bases at J, with 13 bases between. CDR1 is DFQATT and CDR2 is SNEGSKA in the germline V gene (reference sequence). The CDR3 protein is CSALRTEGYTF. The CDR3 DNA reads TGCAGTGCGCTCCGGACGGAGGGCTACACCTTC.

The genes are TRBV28 and TRBJ1-5; tentatively, D is TRBD1 (5 bases). V dropped 6 bases and J dropped 6 bases, with 15 bases sitting between them. Germline CDR1 reads MDHEN; CDR2 reads SYDVKM. This CDR3 spans 14 amino acids. The chain's CDR3 is CASRWAGPVQPQHF. CDR3 nucleotide sequence: TGTGCCAGCAGATGGGCAGGGCCTGTTCAGCCCCAGCATTTT.

The J gene is TRBJ2-7, the V gene TRBV6-1; no firm D call. V lost 3 bases and J lost 2, with 11 bases in between. The CDR3 has 14 residues. Germline V gene sequence: CDR1 MNHNS, CDR2 SASEGT. CDR3 coding DNA: TGTGCCAGCAGTGATGGTACGGCCCCCTACGAGCAGTACTTC. Amino acids: CASSDGTAPYEQYF.

The genes are TRBV3-1 (or the pseudogene TRBV3-2) and TRBJ2-7; D gene unclear. Trimming removed 1 base at V and 0 bases at J, with 13 bases between. This CDR3 is 16 amino acids long. CDR1 LGHDT and CDR2 YNNKEL come from the germline V gene (reference sequence). The CDR3 loop reads CASSQGYHLSSYEQYF. In nucleotides, the CDR3 is TGTGCCAGCAGCCAAGGTTATCACTTGAGCTCCTACGAGCAGTACTTC.

CDR3 in DNA: TGTGCCAGCAGCAAAGTTACGGGACAGGGGACCATCTACGAGCAGTACTTC. Residues: CASSKVTGQGTIYEQYF. V usage is TRBV21-1 and J usage is TRBJ2-7; the table names TRBD1, a call not compared with the DNA. TRBV21-1 is a recognized pseudogene. The CDR3 extends over 17 amino acids.

The chain links TRBV5-1 to TRBJ1-2; D remains ambiguous. The V and J ends lost 0 bases and 3 bases respectively, with 9 bases between them. The CDR3 runs to 14 residues. CDR1 SGHRS and CDR2 YFSETQ come from the germline V gene. DNA of the CDR3: TGCGCCAGCAGCTTGGAGGTCAGCTACTATGGCTACACCTTC. This sequence encodes CASSLEVSYYGYTF.

In its sample, this clone was seen once. Germline is not matched at one junction end, which may reflect a read error. The gene calls are TRBV3-1 (or the pseudogene TRBV3-2) and TRBJ1-2; D call uncertain. The CDR3 sequence is 15 residues long. Germline V lookup: CDR1 LGHDT, CDR2 YNNKEL (reference sequence). The chain's CDR3 is CASSQDGARYYGYTF. As DNA, the CDR3 is TGTGCCAGCAGCCAAGATGGTGCCAGATACTACGGCTACACCTTC.

The V call is TRBV7-8, the J call TRBJ1-4, with TRBD1 matching 9 bases. Per the germline V gene, CDR1 is SGHVS and CDR2 is FQNEAQ. The CDR3 length is 15 residues. Germline trimming cut 0 bases from V and 10 bases from J; bases unmatched to any gene: 6. The CDR3 here is CASSLADRGKGKLFF. The CDR3 bases are TGTGCCAGCAGCTTAGCAGACAGGGGGAAGGGAAAACTGTTTTTT.

The chain uses TRBV18 and TRBJ1-1; TRBD1 matches 9 bases. The junction had 4 bases not matched to a gene; V was cut back by 4 bases and J by 1 base. Looked up from germline, CDR1 is KGHSH and CDR2 is LQKENI. The CDR3 has 15 residues. In DNA, the CDR3 is TGTGCCAGCTCACAAAGGACAGGGGCGAACACTGAAGCTTTCTTT. It specifies CASSQRTGANTEAFF.

This clone was seen a single time. The rearrangement joins TRBV6-4 to TRBJ1-1; unclear D gene. CDR1 is MRHNA, CDR2 SNTAGT, per germline. This CDR3 is built from 14 residues. V lost 2 bases to trimming and J lost 7 bases, with 14 bases between them. The CDR3 region has the DNA TGTGCCAGCAGTGACCCTCACTCTACCCATGAAGCTTTCTTT. Translating it yields CASSDPHSTHEAFF.

At least ten counts were recorded for this clone. V and J are TRBV5-1 and TRBJ2-6; D ambiguous. CDR3 length equals 14 residues. Germline-derived CDR1 and CDR2 are SGHRS and YFSETQ. Trimming pared 4 bases from V and 0 bases from J, leaving 5 bases between. For the CDR3, the DNA is TGCGCCAGCAGCGGAAACTCTGGGGCCAACGTCCTGACTTTC. Residues: CASSGNSGANVLTF.

The chain recombines TRBV27 with TRBJ2-1; a possible D gene is TRBD2 (6 bases). Per the germline V gene, CDR1 is MNHEY and CDR2 is SMNVEV (reference sequence). V was trimmed by 5 bases and J by 0 bases, leaving 8 bases between them. The CDR3 length is 14 residues. The CDR3 reads CASSIAASYNEQFF. The CDR3 bases are TGTGCCAGCAGTATAGCGGCCTCCTACAATGAGCAGTTCTTC.

The chain uses TRBV28 and TRBJ2-5; 10 bases are shared with TRBD2. V was clipped by 1 base and J by 5 bases; unmatched bases: 7. The CDR3 has 16 residues. Germline V lookup: CDR1 MDHEN, CDR2 SYDVKM. The CDR3 DNA sequence: TGTGCCAGCAGTTTATCTTCTAGCGGGAGCGCCGAGACCCAGTACTTC. This codes for CASSLSSSGSAETQYF.

The chain links TRBV11-2 to TRBJ1-6; D is unresolved. Germline V gives CDR1 SGHAT, CDR2 FQNNGV. This CDR3 is built from 19 residues. With 0 bases removed from V and 4 bases from J, the gap between germline ends came to 19 bases. The CDR3 DNA is TGTGCCAGCAGCTTAGATAAGGAAAATCGCAGATTTTATAATTCACCCCTCCACTTT. It yields the protein CASSLDKENRRFYNSPLHF.

This clone has a handful of counts. V is TRBV19 and J is TRBJ1-2, with a tentative D call TRBD1 (6 bases). Trimming took off 4 bases at V and 3 bases at J, with 12 bases between the two ends. CDR1 and CDR2 from the germline V gene are LNHDA and SQIVND (reference sequence). This CDR3 is 14 amino acids long. The CDR3 sequence is CASSRGAPHYGYTF. As DNA, the CDR3 is TGTGCCAGTAGTAGGGGGGCGCCTCACTATGGCTACACCTTC. Variable domain in full (rest from reference TRBV19 and TRBJ1-2): DGGITQSPKYLFRKEGQNVTLSCEQNLNHDAMYWYRQDPGQGLRLIYYSQIVNDFQKGDIAEGYSVSREKKESFPLTVTSAQKNPTAFYLCASSRGAPHYGYTFGSGTRLTVV.

J is TRBJ2-1 and V is TRBV2; 9 nucleotides line up with TRBD2. V was pared by 2 bases and J by 8 bases, with 7 bases of the junction left unmatched. The germline V gene has CDR1 SNHLY and CDR2 FYNNEI. The CDR3 is 15 amino acids. The CDR3 loop is CASSETGLASDEQFF. The CDR3 DNA sequence: TGTGCCAGCAGTGAAACGGGACTAGCTTCAGATGAGCAGTTCTTC.

V usage is TRBV19 and J usage is TRBJ1-5; a possible D gene is TRBD1 (5 bases). CDR1 and CDR2 (germline): LNHDA, SQIVND (reference sequence). Trimming stripped 2 bases from V and 7 bases from J, with 24 bases between. The CDR3 covers 18 residues. CDR3 sequence (DNA): TGTGCCAGTAGTATACCCACCTGGGAGGCAGGGCGAACCCAGCCCCAGCATTTT. Translating it yields CASSIPTWEAGRTQPQHF. Combining the CDR3 with reference TRBV19 and TRBJ1-5 gives the whole variable domain DGGITQSPKYLFRKEGQNVTLSCEQNLNHDAMYWYRQDPGQGLRLIYYSQIVNDFQKGDIAEGYSVSREKKESFPLTVTSAQKNPTAFYLCASSIPTWEAGRTQPQHFGDGTRLSIL.

The chain combines TRBV2 with TRBJ2-4; TRBD1 might be the D (6 bases). Trimming took off 8 bases at V and 3 bases at J, with 17 bases between the two ends. The germline V gene encodes CDR1 SNHLY and CDR2 FYNNEI. This CDR3 contains 15 residues. The CDR3: CASLPTGTLKNIQYF. The CDR3 DNA sequence: TGTGCCAGCCTCCCAACCGGGACACTCAAAAACATTCAGTACTTC.

The chain is built from TRBV6-5 and TRBJ1-2, with D unresolved. This CDR3 region has 14 residues. Trimming pared 6 bases from V and 2 bases from J, leaving 13 bases between. Germline-derived CDR1 and CDR2 are MNHEY and SVGAGI. CDR3 sequence reads: CASSAGVSNYGYTF. In DNA form, the CDR3 reads TGTGCCAGCAGCGCTGGGGTATCGAACTATGGCTACACCTTC.

The chain joins TRBV27 to TRBJ2-7; TRBD1 matches 10 bases. CDR1 is MNHEY and CDR2 is SMNVEV in the germline V gene (reference sequence). This CDR3 spans 13 amino acids. J gave up 6 bases and V 7 bases, and 6 bases lay outside the gene matches. The CDR3 sequence: CASTPRTGGEQYF. The CDR3 DNA is TGTGCCAGCACCCCCAGGACAGGGGGCGAGCAGTACTTC.

The chain employs TRBV27 and TRBJ1-2, with D unclear. V was trimmed by 4 bases and J by 10 bases, leaving 13 bases between them. Germline CDR1 reads MNHEY; CDR2 reads SMNVEV (reference sequence). There are 12 residues in the CDR3. CDR3 protein: CASSSGLDVYTF. DNA of the CDR3: TGTGCCAGCAGTTCTGGCCTGGATGTCTACACCTTC.